The entry below describes one T cell receptor (beta chain). No antigen is known for it. No quality values exist for individual bases; no much larger clone is one base distant. The data were obtained in a study of technical replicates of blood from a few donors (dated by TCRdb to the late 2010s). The method was the immunoSEQ multiplex PCR assay. TCRdb limited this immuneACCESS table to in-frame rearrangements with V and J called. A share of clones is missing; checked studies link under half to unresolved V genes, and the rest is unexplained. The sample has about 79,000 clones on record, more than 90% of them singletons. Together, the top ten hold around 0.37% of the sample. Sequences were obtained from T cells isolated from PBMCs. This clonotype was obtained from a human donor in good health. Some clones in this sample may be carry-over from other donors' samples.

The CDR3 amino acid sequence is: CASRVTHTSGRAQYF. The sequence in DNA is TGTGCCAGCAGAGTTACTCACACTAGCGGGAGGGCGCAGTACTTC. This receptor chain uses TRBV6-5 and TRBJ2-7; 13 middle bases align to TRBD2. From V the trimming removes 6 bases and from J it removes 9 bases, while the gene matches leave 11 bases of the junction unaccounted for. Measured from the cysteine to the phenylalanine, the CDR3 is 15 residues long. The sequence is cut down to CDR3 DNA, 45 bases in frame from base 1. CDR1 and CDR2, looked up from the germline V gene, are MNHEY and SVGAGI.